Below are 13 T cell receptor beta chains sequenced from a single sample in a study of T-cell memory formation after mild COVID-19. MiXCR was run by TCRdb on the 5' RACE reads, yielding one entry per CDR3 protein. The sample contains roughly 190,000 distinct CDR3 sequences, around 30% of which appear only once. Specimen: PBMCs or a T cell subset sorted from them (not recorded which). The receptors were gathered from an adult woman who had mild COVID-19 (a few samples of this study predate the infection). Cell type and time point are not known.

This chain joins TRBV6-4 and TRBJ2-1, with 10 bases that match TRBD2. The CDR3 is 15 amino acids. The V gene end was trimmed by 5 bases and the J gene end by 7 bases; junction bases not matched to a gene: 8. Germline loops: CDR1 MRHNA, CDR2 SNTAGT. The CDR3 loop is CASSLAGGVINEQFF. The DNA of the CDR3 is TGTGCCAGCAGTTTAGCGGGGGGAGTTATAAATGAGCAGTTCTTC.

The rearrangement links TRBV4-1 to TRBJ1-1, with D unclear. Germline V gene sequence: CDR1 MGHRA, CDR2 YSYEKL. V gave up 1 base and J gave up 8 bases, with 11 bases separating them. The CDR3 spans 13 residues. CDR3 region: CASSQGLGSEAFF. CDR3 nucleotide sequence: TGCGCCAGCAGCCAAGGACTCGGAAGCGAAGCTTTCTTT.

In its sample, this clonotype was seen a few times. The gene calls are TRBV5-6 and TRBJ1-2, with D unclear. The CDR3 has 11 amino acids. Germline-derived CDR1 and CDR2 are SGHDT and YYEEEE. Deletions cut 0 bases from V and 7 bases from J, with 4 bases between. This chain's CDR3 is CASSLDFGYTF. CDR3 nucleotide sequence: TGTGCCAGCAGCTTGGACTTTGGCTACACCTTC.

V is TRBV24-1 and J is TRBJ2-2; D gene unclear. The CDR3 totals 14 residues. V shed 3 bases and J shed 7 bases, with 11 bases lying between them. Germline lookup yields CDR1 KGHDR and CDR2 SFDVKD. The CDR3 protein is CATSDPADGGELFF. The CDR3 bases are TGTGCCACCAGTGATCCGGCGGACGGCGGGGAGCTGTTTTTT.

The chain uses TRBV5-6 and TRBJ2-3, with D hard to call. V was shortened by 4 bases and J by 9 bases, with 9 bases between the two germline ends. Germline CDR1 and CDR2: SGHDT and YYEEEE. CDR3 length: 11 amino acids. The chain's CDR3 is CASSATATQYF. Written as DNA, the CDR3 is TGTGCCAGCAGCGCGACCGCCACGCAGTATTTT.

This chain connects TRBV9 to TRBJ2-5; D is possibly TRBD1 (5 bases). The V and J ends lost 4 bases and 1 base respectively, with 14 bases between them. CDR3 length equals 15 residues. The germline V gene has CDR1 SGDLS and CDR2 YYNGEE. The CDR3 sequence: CASSSPDSLQETQYF. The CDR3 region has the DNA TGTGCCAGCAGCTCCCCCGACAGCCTCCAAGAGACCCAGTACTTC.

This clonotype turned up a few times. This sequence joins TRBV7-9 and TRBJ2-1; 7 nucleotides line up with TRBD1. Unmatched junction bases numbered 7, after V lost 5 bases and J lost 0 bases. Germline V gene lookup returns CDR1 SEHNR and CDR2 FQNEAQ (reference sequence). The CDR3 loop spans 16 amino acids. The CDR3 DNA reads TGTGCCAGCAGCGCCTTGACAGGGAGCTCCTACAATGAGCAGTTCTTC. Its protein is CASSALTGSSYNEQFF. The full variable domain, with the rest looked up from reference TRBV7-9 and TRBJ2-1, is DTGVSQNPRHKITKRGQNVTFRCDPISEHNRLYWYRQTLGQGPEFLTYFQNEAQLEKSRLLSDRFSAERPKGSFSTLEIQRTEQGDSAMYLCASSALTGSSYNEQFFGPGTRLTVL.

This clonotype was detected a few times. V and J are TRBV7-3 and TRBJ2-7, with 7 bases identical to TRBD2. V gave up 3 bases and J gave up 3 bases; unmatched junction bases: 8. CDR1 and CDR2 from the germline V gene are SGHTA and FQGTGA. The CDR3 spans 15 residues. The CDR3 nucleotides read TGTGCCAGCAGCTTCGGGTATGGACTAGGCTACGAGCAGTACTTC. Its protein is CASSFGYGLGYEQYF.

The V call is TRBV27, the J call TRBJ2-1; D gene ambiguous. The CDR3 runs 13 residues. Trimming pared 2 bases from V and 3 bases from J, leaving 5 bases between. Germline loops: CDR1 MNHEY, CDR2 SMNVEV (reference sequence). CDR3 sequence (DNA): TGTGCCAGCAGTTTACGTGTCTACAATGAGCAGTTCTTC. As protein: CASSLRVYNEQFF.

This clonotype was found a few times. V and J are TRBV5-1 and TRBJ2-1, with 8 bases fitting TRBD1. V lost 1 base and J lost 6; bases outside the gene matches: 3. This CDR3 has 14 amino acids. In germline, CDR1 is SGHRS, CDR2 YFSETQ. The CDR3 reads CASSLTGGGNEQFF. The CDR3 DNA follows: TGCGCCAGCAGCTTGACAGGGGGTGGCAATGAGCAGTTCTTC.

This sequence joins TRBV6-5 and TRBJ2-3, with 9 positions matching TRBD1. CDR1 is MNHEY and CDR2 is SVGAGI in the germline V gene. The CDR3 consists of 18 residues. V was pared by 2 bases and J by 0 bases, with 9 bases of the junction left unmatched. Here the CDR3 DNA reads TGTGCCAGCAGTTACAGAGGGACAGGGATACTGAGCACAGATACGCAGTATTTT. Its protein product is CASSYRGTGILSTDTQYF.

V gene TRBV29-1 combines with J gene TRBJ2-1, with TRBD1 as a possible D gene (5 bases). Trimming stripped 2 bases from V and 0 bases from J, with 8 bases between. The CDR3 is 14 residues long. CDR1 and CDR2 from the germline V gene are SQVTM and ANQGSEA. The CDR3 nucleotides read TGCAGCGTTGAACACAGGTCCTCCTACAATGAGCAGTTCTTC. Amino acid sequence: CSVEHRSSYNEQFF.

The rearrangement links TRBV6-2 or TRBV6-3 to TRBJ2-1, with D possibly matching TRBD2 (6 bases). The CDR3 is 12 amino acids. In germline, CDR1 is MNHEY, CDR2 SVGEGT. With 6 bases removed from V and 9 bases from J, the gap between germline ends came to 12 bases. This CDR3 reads CASSPGAFEQFF. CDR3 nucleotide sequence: TGTGCCAGCAGCCCGGGAGCCTTTGAGCAGTTCTTC.